The next 10 T cell receptor beta chains were all read from a single sample in a study of T cells in Graves' hyperthyroidism and ophthalmopathy. Regions amplified from RNA transcripts were the TCR beta CDR3 regions. TCR CDR3 underwent first-round RT-PCR with the HTBI primer set. TCRdb analysed the multiplex PCR reads with MiXCR anew, one entry per CDR3 protein. This sample yields around 520,000 distinct CDR3 sequences, of which around 22% are seen a single time; approximately 11% belongs to the top ten. Sequencing was done on a sample of blood. These TCRs come from a woman aged 25-40 years with Graves' ophthalmopathy.

This clonotype was recorded at least ten times. The gene calls are TRBV2 and TRBJ1-2; D remains ambiguous. V dropped 5 bases and J dropped 4 bases, with 5 bases sitting between them. CDR3 size: 11 residues. Germline CDR1 is SNHLY and CDR2 is FYNNEI. The CDR3 region has the DNA TGTGCCAGCAGTCGAAGCTATGGCTACACCTTC. The encoded protein is CASSRSYGYTF.

This clonotype has just a few counts. The chain combines TRBV3-1 with TRBJ2-5; 10 bases fit TRBD2. J gave up 5 bases and V 1 base, and 4 bases lay outside the gene matches. The V gene's germline CDR1 is LGHDT and CDR2 YNNKEL (reference sequence). This CDR3 region has 15 residues. DNA of the CDR3: TGTGCCAGCAGCCAAGGAAGCGGGGGGGCGGAGACCCAGTACTTC. Protein product: CASSQGSGGAETQYF.

A few counts support this clonotype. V gene TRBV10-3 combines with J gene TRBJ2-7, with unresolved D. This CDR3 spans 15 amino acids. The V gene's germline CDR1 is ENHRY and CDR2 SYGVKD. V was pared by 2 bases and J by 3 bases, with 14 bases between. The CDR3 loop reads CAISERLPPRYEQYF. CDR3 nucleotides: TGTGCCATCAGTGAGAGGCTACCCCCACGCTACGAGCAGTACTTC.

This sequence joins TRBV12-3 or TRBV12-4 and TRBJ2-7; D is tentatively TRBD1 or TRBD2 (7 bases each). This CDR3 is 14 amino acids long. Trimming left V 5 bases short and J 2 bases short, with 13 bases between. The chain's CDR3 is CASSPGGQTYEQYF. CDR3 coding DNA: TGTGCCAGCAGTCCGGGGGGACAGACCTACGAGCAGTACTTC.

Notes on this clonotype: A clone one base away is much larger, so this may be a read error. This chain uses TRBV5-6 with TRBJ1-5, with TRBD1 matching 8 bases. CDR1 and CDR2 (germline): SGHDT, YYEEEE. The V segment lost 2 bases and the J segment 9 bases; nucleotides outside the gene matches: 7. CDR3 length: 14 amino acids. CDR3 in amino acids: CASSLQGGPRPQHF. CDR3 bases: TGTGCCAGCAGCTTACAGGGGGGACCTCGGCCCCAGCATTTT. Looking up the rest from reference TRBV5-6 and TRBJ1-5 gives the full variable domain: DAGVTQSPTHLIKTRGQQVTLRCSPKSGHDTVSWYQQALGQGPQFIFQYYEEEERQRGNFPDRFSGHQFPNYSSELNVNALLLGDSALYLCASSLQGGPRPQHFGDGTRLSIL.

The chain joins TRBV12-3 or TRBV12-4 to TRBJ2-5; 8 positions agree with TRBD2. J lost 2 bases, V lost 7 bases, and 9 bases had no gene match. The CDR3 is 15 amino acids. This CDR3 is CASTVSGVRQETQYF. CDR3 nucleotides: TGTGCCAGCACCGTTAGCGGGGTGAGACAAGAGACCCAGTACTTC.

This clonotype was detected many times. The chain recombines TRBV28 with TRBJ2-7, with 10 nucleotides matching TRBD1. Germline values: CDR1 MDHEN, CDR2 SYDVKM. This CDR3 region has 15 residues. J gave up 3 bases and V 5 bases, and 7 bases lay outside the gene matches. The chain's CDR3 is CASSADRGRLYEQYF. The CDR3 DNA follows: TGTGCCAGCAGTGCCGACAGGGGGCGCCTCTACGAGCAGTACTTC.

This clonotype was recorded at least ten times. The chain joins TRBV12-3 or TRBV12-4 to TRBJ1-2, with 10 bases lining up with TRBD1. The CDR3 loop spans 15 amino acids. The J segment lost 2 bases and the V segment lost 5 bases, leaving 5 bases of the junction unmatched. The CDR3 DNA is TGTGCCAGCAGTCGACCGACAGGGGGCAACTATGGCTACACCTTC. Protein product: CASSRPTGGNYGYTF.

This clonotype appeared many times. This rearrangement joins TRBV24-1 to TRBJ2-5; tentatively, D is TRBD2 (5 bases). Per germline, CDR1 KGHDR and CDR2 SFDVKD. This CDR3 is built from 14 residues. V was pared by 4 bases and J by 0 bases, with 8 bases between. CDR3 coding DNA: TGTGCCACCAGTGACCGGGGAAACCAAGAGACCCAGTACTTC. Its translation is CATSDRGNQETQYF.

The table lists this clonotype with a count of one. The chain recombines TRBV6-1 with TRBJ1-2; D is ambiguous. Trimming removed 6 bases at V and 8 bases at J, with 13 bases between. CDR1 is MNHNS and CDR2 is SASEGT in the germline V gene. CDR3 size: 12 residues. In DNA, the CDR3 is TGTGCCAGCAGGTCCCCGCAGGACGGCTACACCTTC. Translation: CASRSPQDGYTF.